Reported below is one T cell receptor (beta chain). Its antigen is not known. Trimming removed 3 bases at V and 5 bases at J, with 10 bases between. This CDR3 spans 14 amino acids. Germline loops: CDR1 SGHAT, CDR2 FQNNGV. The entry originates in a study of cytomegalovirus exposure and HLA in healthy donors. Study overall: Sequencing of about 200 million T cells in an earlier analysis found approximately 120 million unique TCR beta sequences. Overall study results and limits: In an earlier analysis, in some 600 donors, most V segments appeared productive either ~87% or ~30% of the time. A later analysis linked a missense variant in DCLRE1C to the trimming of TCR beta V and J genes.

PCR employed 60 Vbeta and 13 Jbeta primers. Sequencing was performed with immunoSEQ multiplex PCR; in TCRdb, only in-frame clones are kept and a portion is missing. The sample shows about 82,000 clones, roughly 88% of them seen only once. The chain links TRBV11-2 to TRBJ2-2; weak D call: TRBD1 (5 bases). Input material: PBMCs. This receptor was identified in a man aged 65 to 79 in good health and CMV-seropositive. CDR3 sequence reads: CASSFQGRTGELFF. CDR3 bases: TGTGCCAGCAGCTTTCAGGGTAGGACCGGGGAGCTGTTTTTT.